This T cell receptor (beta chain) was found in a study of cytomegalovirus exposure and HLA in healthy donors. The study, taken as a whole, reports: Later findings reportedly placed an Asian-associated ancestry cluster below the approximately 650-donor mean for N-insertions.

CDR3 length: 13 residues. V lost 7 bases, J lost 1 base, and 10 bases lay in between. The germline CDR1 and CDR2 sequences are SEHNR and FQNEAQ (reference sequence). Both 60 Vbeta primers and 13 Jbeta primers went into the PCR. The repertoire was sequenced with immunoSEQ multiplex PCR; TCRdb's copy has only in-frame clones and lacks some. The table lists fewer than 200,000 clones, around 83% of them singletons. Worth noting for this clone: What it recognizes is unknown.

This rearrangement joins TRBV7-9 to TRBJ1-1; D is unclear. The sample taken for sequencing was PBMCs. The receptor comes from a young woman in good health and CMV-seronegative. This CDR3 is CASIRRENTEAFF. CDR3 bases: TGTGCCAGCATAAGACGGGAGAACACTGAAGCTTTCTTT.